This T cell receptor (beta chain) was recorded in a study of blood T cell repertoires in COVID-19. Sequencing used immunoSEQ multiplex PCR; TCRdb keeps in-frame clones, though not all of them. The sample has under 200,000 clones, 80% to 90% seen once. With V trimmed by 5 bases and J by 3 bases, 12 bases remained unmatched. The germline gives CDR1 MNHEY, CDR2 SMNVEV (reference sequence). CDR3 length: 17 residues. Sequenced material: peripheral blood. This TCR derives from a woman aged 60-75 years with COVID-19, enrolled during active disease. V usage is TRBV27 and J usage is TRBJ1-4; 7 bases map to TRBD1. DNA for the CDR3: TGTGCCAGCAGTCCCTACAGGGGTACGAAGGCTAATGAAAAACTGTTTTTT. Its protein product is CASSPYRGTKANEKLFF.